The 18 T cell receptor beta chains reported below all come from one sample, sequenced in a study of blood T cells in healthy people across ages. The authors ran a second PCR of 7 to 11 cycles using a sample-barcoded 5' primer and a J-beta primer mix. Using its own MiXCR run on the 5' RACE reads, TCRdb lists one record per CDR3 protein. In the table there are about 1.8 million distinct CDR3 sequences, 49% of which are singletons. The specimen sequenced was blood. The receptors were gathered from a middle-aged woman in good health.

The rearrangement uses TRBV18 and TRBJ2-2; unclear D gene. CDR1 and CDR2 (germline): KGHSH, LQKENI. The CDR3 loop spans 12 amino acids. V shed 6 bases and J shed 7 bases, with 9 bases lying between them. The CDR3 spells CASSIRDGELFF. The CDR3 DNA is TGTGCCAGCTCCATACGCGACGGGGAGCTGTTTTTT. Variable domain in full (rest from reference TRBV18 and TRBJ2-2): NAGVMQNPRHLVRRRGQEARLRCSPMKGHSHVYWYRQLPEEGLKFMVYLQKENIIDESGMPKERFSAEFPKEGPSILRIQQVVRGDSAAYFCASSIRDGELFFGEGSRLTVL.

This chain links TRBV6-2 or TRBV6-3 with TRBJ2-7; no clear D. The CDR3 spans 15 residues. Germline V gene lookup returns CDR1 MNHEY and CDR2 SVGEGT. The V end was cut by 2 bases, the J end by 0 bases, with 11 bases between. Here the CDR3 DNA reads TGTGCCAGCAGTTACGATGGACGGCCCTCCTACGAGCAGTACTTC. As protein: CASSYDGRPSYEQYF.

This chain connects TRBV28 to TRBJ1-2; 9 nucleotides align to TRBD1. This CDR3 spans 16 amino acids. Germline V CDR1 and CDR2: MDHEN, SYDVKM. Trimming took 6 bases from V and 5 from J; bases not matched to a gene: 13. The CDR3 coding sequence is TGTGCCAGCAGCCACTGGACAGGGGAGTTGAGTTATGGCTACACCTTC. Its protein is CASSHWTGELSYGYTF.

The chain carries TRBV29-1 and TRBJ2-5; 9 bases line up with TRBD2. J was trimmed by 11 bases and V by 1 base; bases with no gene match: 11. Germline CDR1 SQVTM, CDR2 ANQGSEA. The length of the CDR3 is 14 residues. The CDR3 DNA reads TGCAGCGTTGAAGCCCGACTAGCGGACGATGAGCAGTACTTC. Protein product: CSVEARLADDEQYF.

The J gene is TRBJ1-4, the V gene TRBV11-2; D is uncertain. Germline CDR1 and CDR2: SGHAT and FQNNGV. The CDR3 length is 16 residues. Trimming removed 5 bases from V and 8 bases from J, with 21 bases in between. CDR3 in amino acids: CASSPGNRGFDEKLFF. DNA of the CDR3: TGTGCCAGCAGCCCGGGAAATCGCGGCTTTGACGAAAAACTGTTTTTT.

This rearrangement joins TRBV7-6 to TRBJ2-5; TRBD1 matches at 9 bases. The ends lost 5 bases at V and 5 bases at J; junction bases unmatched: 9. CDR1 is SGHVS, CDR2 FNYEAQ, per germline. This CDR3 spans 15 amino acids. The CDR3 nucleotides are TGTGCCAGCAGCACAGGGACAGGGAGTCTGGAGACCCAGTACTTC. Translating gives CASSTGTGSLETQYF.

The gene calls are TRBV7-2 and TRBJ2-5, with D possibly TRBD2 on 5 matching bases. V lost 4 bases, J lost 11 bases, and 20 bases lay in between. The CDR3 consists of 14 residues. Germline-derived CDR1 and CDR2 are SGHTA and FQGNSA. DNA for the CDR3: TGTGCCAGCAGCTCAGGAGGTAGTCTAAATGAGCAGTACTTC. As protein: CASSSGGSLNEQYF.

The J gene is TRBJ2-3, the V gene TRBV4-3; D perhaps matches TRBD1 (6 bases). Germline assignment: CDR1 LGHNA and CDR2 YSLEER. The CDR3 length is 19 residues. With 0 bases removed from V and 0 bases from J, the gap between germline ends came to 19 bases. CDR3 region: CASSQDERAGQSSTDTQYF. In DNA form, the CDR3 reads TGCGCCAGCAGCCAAGACGAACGTGCAGGACAGTCTAGCACAGATACGCAGTATTTT.

The chain carries TRBV29-1 and TRBJ2-2; D unclear. CDR1 is SQVTM and CDR2 is ANQGSEA in the germline V gene. This CDR3 comprises 12 residues. Trimming removed 4 bases at V and 3 bases at J, with 6 bases between. The CDR3 loop is CSVGPYTGELFF. DNA for the CDR3: TGCAGCGTTGGGCCGTACACCGGGGAGCTGTTTTTT.

This clonotype appeared a few times. This sequence joins TRBV27 and TRBJ2-7; 11 bases match TRBD1. CDR3 size: 16 residues. Germline assignment: CDR1 MNHEY and CDR2 SMNVEV (reference sequence). V lost 6 bases to trimming and J lost 6 bases; unmatched junction nucleotides: 13. CDR3 sequence: CASSLVPGTGGSEQYF. The CDR3 coding sequence is TGTGCCAGCAGCTTGGTCCCCGGGACAGGGGGAAGCGAGCAGTACTTC.

CDR3 DNA: TGTGCCAGCAGCAGGGGGACCGCGGGGACCCAGTACTTC. This sequence encodes CASSRGTAGTQYF. The gene calls are TRBV5-6 and TRBJ2-5; TRBD1 might be the D (6 bases). The germline gives CDR1 SGHDT, CDR2 YYEEEE. This CDR3 is 13 amino acids long. V lost 4 bases and J 7 bases, leaving 14 bases between the germline ends.

The V and J genes are TRBV20-1 and TRBJ2-6; the D call may be TRBD1 or TRBD2 (5 bases each). With 0 bases removed from V and 0 bases from J, the gap between germline ends came to 12 bases. The V gene's germline CDR1 is DFQATT and CDR2 SNEGSKA (reference sequence). This CDR3 is built from 17 residues. For the CDR3, the DNA is TGCAGTGCTAGAGATTCAGAGGGACCCTCTGGGGCCAACGTCCTGACTTTC. Amino acids: CSARDSEGPSGANVLTF.

In its sample, this clonotype was seen a few times. The junction differs from germline at one of its ends, possibly a read error. V and J are TRBV12-3 or TRBV12-4 and TRBJ2-5; 9 positions agree with TRBD1. The CDR3 is made up of 16 amino acids. CDR3 loop: CASSFRSGQGGETQYF. DNA for the CDR3: TGTGCCAGTAGTTTTAGGTCGGGACAGGGAGGAGAGACCCAGTACTTC.

The V and J genes are TRBV10-3 and TRBJ1-3; D is uncertain. Trimming removed 2 bases at V and 4 bases at J, with 12 bases between. Germline V CDR1 and CDR2: ENHRY, SYGVKD. This CDR3 has 15 amino acids. In DNA form, the CDR3 reads TGTGCCATCAGTGAGGTGCCGGGAGCGGGAAACACCATATATTTT. Protein sequence: CAISEVPGAGNTIYF.

On this clonotype: This could be a read error, since a much larger clone is one nucleotide away. The chain recombines TRBV6-5 with TRBJ2-4; TRBD1 aligns across 8 bases. Per germline, CDR1 MNHEY and CDR2 SVGAGI. Trimming at V came to 6 bases and at J to 13 bases, leaving 17 bases not matched to a gene. The CDR3 extends over 15 amino acids. The CDR3 loop reads CASSPGTGRQEIQYF. The CDR3 DNA sequence: TGTGCCAGCAGCCCCGGGACAGGACGACAAGAGATCCAGTACTTC.

J is TRBJ2-3 and V is TRBV19, with 11 bases identical to TRBD1. The CDR3 is 15 amino acids. Trimming removed 8 bases from V and 4 bases from J; junction bases left unmatched: 8. The germline gives CDR1 LNHDA, CDR2 SQIVND (reference sequence). The CDR3 sequence is CASYAGGQGADTQYF. In DNA, the CDR3 is TGTGCCAGTTATGCTGGGGGACAGGGGGCAGATACGCAGTATTTT.

The chain uses TRBV3-1 and TRBJ2-5, with 8 bases fitting TRBD1. With 2 bases clipped from V and 5 bases from J, the junction kept 13 bases outside the gene matches. In germline, CDR1 is LGHDT, CDR2 YNNKEL (reference sequence). CDR3 length equals 17 residues. The CDR3 DNA is TGTGCCAGCAGCCAATATGCAGGGACAGGTTACGTGGAGACCCAGTACTTC. Encoded protein: CASSQYAGTGYVETQYF.

As for this clonotype: One end of the junction fails to match germline, which may point to a read error. V gene TRBV28 combines with J gene TRBJ2-5, with D hard to call. Germline V gene sequence: CDR1 MDHEN, CDR2 SYDVKM. CDR3 length equals 13 residues. CDR3 in DNA: TGTGCCAGCACCCCGGGTGGCCGAGAGGCCCAGTACTTC. Residues: CASTPGGREAQYF. The complete variable domain, with remaining parts taken from reference TRBV28 and TRBJ2-5, reads DVKVTQSSRYLVKRTGEKVFLECVQDMDHENMFWYRQDPGLGLRLIYFSYDVKMKEKGDIPEGYSVSREKKERFSLILESASTNQTSMYLCASTPGGREAQYFGPGTRLLVL.